This entry is about one T cell receptor (beta chain). Its matching antigen is unknown. The germline gives CDR1 LNHDA, CDR2 SQIVND (reference sequence). V was clipped by 4 bases and J by 2 bases, with 15 bases between them. The CDR3 is 15 amino acids. Each and every patient relapsed after autologous stem cell transplantation, and patients got differing brentuximab vedotin exposure. Classifying best responses yielded complete response, partial response or progressive disease. This sample was included in a study of PD-1 blockade in classical Hodgkin lymphoma. Overall study results and limits: Repertoires differed for reasons still undefined, possibly disease activity or prior therapy. Baseline diversity resembling that of newly diagnosed patients was seen in complete responders. Compared with healthy donors, newly diagnosed patients reportedly showed lower baseline TCR diversity.

Some clones are missing from TCRdb's copy, which holds only in-frame ones; the method was immunoSEQ multiplex PCR. The sample shows under 70,000 clones, more than 70% of them seen only once. This chain connects TRBV19 to TRBJ2-7; tentative D call: TRBD1 (6 bases). The sequence came from a human donor with classical Hodgkin lymphoma. Source: peripheral blood mononuclear cells (PBMCs), taken at baseline. In nucleotides, the CDR3 is TGTGCCAGTAGTAATTCCGGGACAATCCCCTACGAGCAGTACTTC. Translation: CASSNSGTIPYEQYF.